Each of the 25 T cell receptor beta chains below was sequenced from the same sample in a study of shared clonotypes between healthy human individuals (TCRdb year 2020). The method was the immunoSEQ multiplex PCR assay. TCRdb obtained this table from immuneACCESS and retained in-frame rearrangements with V and J assigned. These tables miss some clones; where compared with another copy, unresolved V genes account for less than half of the shortfall, and the remainder is unexplained. In this sample the table shows about 1.1 million clones, 70% to 80% of which occur a single time. Clones ranked in the top ten supply approximately 0.9% of the sample. Sequenced: memory CD4+ T cells from PBMCs. Reading the label with the study, this specimen's cell subset or site is: CD45RA-negative fraction. These receptors originate from a man in his late teens or twenties in good health. Some clones in this sample may be carry-over from other donors' samples.

This clone was seen a handful of times. This chain uses TRBV9 with TRBJ1-1; D remains unclear. The ends were cut back, 3 bases at V and 0 bases at J, with 6 bases in the middle. CDR3 size: 13 residues. Germline V gene sequence: CDR1 SGDLS, CDR2 YYNGEE. CDR3 nucleotides: TGTGCCAGCAGCGCCGCGCTGAACACTGAAGCTTTCTTT. The encoded protein is CASSAALNTEAFF. Full variable domain (outside the CDR3, taken from reference TRBV9 and TRBJ1-1): DSGVTQTPKHLITATGQRVTLRCSPRSGDLSVYWYQQSLDQGLQFLIQYYNGEERAKGNILERFSAQQFPDLHSELNLSSLELGDSALYFCASSAALNTEAFFGQGTRLTVV.

This rearrangement joins TRBV7-9 to TRBJ2-1; 10 bases are a match to TRBD2. The CDR3 length is 17 residues. After removal of 5 bases from V and 7 bases from J, the junction contained 14 bases not matched to a gene. The V gene's germline CDR1 is SEHNR and CDR2 FQNEAQ (reference sequence). In nucleotides, the CDR3 is TGTGCCAGCAGCCCCCGCATCCTAGCGGGAGTTGGAAATGAGCAGTTCTTC. Amino acids: CASSPRILAGVGNEQFF.

The chain employs TRBV28 and TRBJ2-5; D call uncertain. This CDR3 has 13 amino acids. Between the trimmed V and J ends, which lost 7 bases and 5 bases, there was a span of 14 bases. CDR1 is MDHEN, CDR2 SYDVKM, per germline. The CDR3 loop is CASIRYLGETQYF. As DNA, the CDR3 is TGTGCCAGCATCCGATACCTGGGGGAGACCCAGTACTTC.

The chain is built from TRBV5-6 and TRBJ2-3, with 16 nucleotides matching TRBD2. V trimming: 3 bases; J trimming: 4 bases; junction bases outside the gene matches: 8. Germline V lookup: CDR1 SGHDT, CDR2 YYEEEE. The CDR3 is 18 residues long. The CDR3 bases are TGTGCCAGCAGCTCCACCGGGACTAGCGGGAGGGTCGCAGATACGCAGTATTTT. Protein sequence: CASSSTGTSGRVADTQYF.

The chain has TRBV27 and TRBJ2-2, with D unresolved. Germline lookup yields CDR1 MNHEY and CDR2 SMNVEV (reference sequence). The germline V and J ends were trimmed by 5 bases and 0 bases, with 13 bases remaining between them. The CDR3 loop spans 16 amino acids. The DNA for the CDR3 is TGTGCCAGCAGTCCCCCCCGTGGGTCGAACACCGGGGAGCTGTTTTTT. The encoded protein is CASSPPRGSNTGELFF.

The chain combines TRBV6-5 with TRBJ2-7, with 8 bases fitting TRBD1. This CDR3 spans 13 amino acids. Per the germline V gene, CDR1 is MNHEY and CDR2 is SVGAGI. J was trimmed by 3 bases and V by 8 bases; bases with no gene match: 6. CDR3 region: CASRGQGGYEQYF. DNA of the CDR3: TGTGCCAGCCGTGGACAGGGAGGCTACGAGCAGTACTTC.

The chain uses TRBV5-6 and TRBJ1-1, with 9 bases fitting TRBD1. V was pared by 4 bases and J by 5 bases, with 9 bases of the junction left unmatched. The V gene's germline CDR1 is SGHDT and CDR2 YYEEEE. The CDR3 has 15 amino acids. CDR3 nucleotide sequence: TGTGCCAGCAGCGAGACGACAGGGGGTCGTACTGAAGCTTTCTTT. This gives the protein CASSETTGGRTEAFF.

The V call is TRBV11-3, the J call TRBJ2-7; 10 bases line up with TRBD2. V was clipped by 4 bases and J by 6 bases; unmatched bases: 3. Germline V gene sequence: CDR1 SGHNT, CDR2 YENEEA. This CDR3 comprises 13 residues. The CDR3: CASSWASGSEQYF. CDR3 sequence (DNA): TGTGCCAGCAGCTGGGCTAGCGGGAGCGAGCAGTACTTC.

The rearrangement uses TRBV21-1 and TRBJ1-1. TRBV21-1 is a recognized pseudogene. The CDR3 consists of 12 residues. The CDR3 loop reads CASSHEAEEAFF. CDR3 in DNA: TGTGCCAGCAGCCACGAGGCGGAGGAAGCTTTCTTT.

The CDR3 reads CASSVGLAGGLEQYF. In nucleotides, the CDR3 is TGTGCCAGTAGTGTGGGACTAGCGGGAGGACTCGAGCAGTACTTC. The rearrangement joins TRBV19 to TRBJ2-7; 15 nucleotides match TRBD2. This CDR3 contains 15 residues. Germline V lookup: CDR1 LNHDA, CDR2 SQIVND (reference sequence). J was trimmed by 6 bases and V by 5 bases; bases with no gene match: 5.

The chain is built from TRBV4-1 and TRBJ2-1; the match to TRBD2 covers 9 bases. The germline CDR1 and CDR2 sequences are MGHRA and YSYEKL. This CDR3 is 15 amino acids long. After removal of 4 bases from V and 8 bases from J, the junction contained 9 bases not matched to a gene. The CDR3, as DNA: TGCGCCAGCAGCCGCAAGCGGGAGGTTGGGCATGAGCAGTTCTTC. Amino acid sequence: CASSRKREVGHEQFF.

This chain joins TRBV28 and TRBJ1-4; D is uncertain. The CDR3 covers 13 residues. CDR1 is MDHEN, CDR2 SYDVKM, per germline. Deletions cut 4 bases from V and 8 bases from J, with 11 bases between. The CDR3 reads CASSSAKGEKLFF. The CDR3, as DNA: TGTGCCAGCAGTTCAGCGAAGGGAGAAAAACTGTTTTTT.

About this clone itself: An end of the junction differs from the germline gene, which may be a read error. The same CDR3 is also encoded by other DNA sequences in this sample. The gene calls are TRBV5-1 and TRBJ2-2; possibly TRBD1 or TRBD2 for D (5 bases each). CDR3 length: 16 amino acids. Germline-derived CDR1 and CDR2 are SGHRS and YFSETQ. The CDR3 nucleotides read TGCGCTAGCAGCTTCGGGACCAGCGGATACACCGGGGAGCTGTTTTTT. The encoded protein is CASSFGTSGYTGELFF.

V usage is TRBV29-1 and J usage is TRBJ2-1, with 10 bases fitting TRBD2. V lost 7 bases to trimming and J lost 6 bases; unmatched junction nucleotides: 12. The CDR3 extends over 15 amino acids. Germline V gives CDR1 SQVTM, CDR2 ANQGSEA. The CDR3 coding sequence is TGCAGCGCCGCGAGGGGACTAGCGACCTCCAATGAGCAGTTCTTC. Its translation: CSAARGLATSNEQFF.

This clone was recorded only once. V and J are TRBV5-5 and TRBJ1-2; D gene unclear. V lost 3 bases, J lost 2 bases, and 8 bases lay in between. CDR3 size: 13 residues. Germline CDR1 and CDR2: SGHKS and YYEKEE (reference sequence). CDR3 DNA: TGTGCCAGCAGCTCCCTGGGGAACTATGGCTACACCTTC. Residues: CASSSLGNYGYTF.

This chain connects TRBV6-6 to TRBJ1-5; D is uncertain. Trimming stripped 2 bases from V and 4 bases from J, with 12 bases between. The CDR3 consists of 15 residues. Germline CDR1 is MNHNY and CDR2 is SVGAGI (reference sequence). The CDR3 reads CASSYQAQNNQPQHF. DNA for the CDR3: TGTGCCAGCAGTTACCAGGCACAGAATAATCAGCCCCAGCATTTT.

V gene TRBV30 combines with J gene TRBJ2-1; no definite D call. The CDR3 extends over 11 amino acids. Germline values: CDR1 GTSNPN, CDR2 SVGIG (reference sequence). Trimming took off 3 bases at V and 5 bases at J, with 5 bases between the two ends. The CDR3 DNA reads TGTGCCTGGAGGCGCAACAATGAGCAGTTCTTC. Translating it yields CAWRRNNEQFF.

The rearrangement uses TRBV6-4 and TRBJ2-7; no definite D call. The germline V gene has CDR1 MRHNA and CDR2 SNTAGT. Trimming took off 6 bases at V and 5 bases at J, with 5 bases between the two ends. This CDR3 has 10 amino acids. DNA of the CDR3: TGTGCCAGCAGGACCGACGAGCAGTACTTC. Its translation is CASRTDEQYF.

This clone was seen only a few times. This sample includes further DNA sequences coding for the same CDR3. The J gene is TRBJ1-1, the V gene TRBV7-2; D possibly corresponds to TRBD1 (5 bases). Trimming removed 5 bases at V and 0 bases at J, with 10 bases between. The germline V gene has CDR1 SGHTA and CDR2 FQGNSA. CDR3 length equals 14 residues. CDR3 in DNA: TGTGCCAGCAGCCCCGGGACGGTGAACACTGAAGCTTTCTTT. This codes for CASSPGTVNTEAFF.

The chain links TRBV6-1 to TRBJ1-3; a possible D gene is TRBD1 (5 bases). This CDR3 has 14 residues. The V end lost 0 bases, the J end lost 8 bases, and 11 bases lay between the germline ends. Germline values: CDR1 MNHNS, CDR2 SASEGT. The CDR3 DNA sequence: TGTGCCAGCAGTGAAGCGCCAGGGATATACACCATATATTTT. This codes for CASSEAPGIYTIYF.

This clone was observed a few times. The chain couples TRBV28 to TRBJ2-5; 8 bases are shared with TRBD1. This CDR3 comprises 14 residues. Unmatched junction bases numbered 7, after V lost 5 bases and J lost 5 bases. Germline V gene sequence: CDR1 MDHEN, CDR2 SYDVKM. The CDR3 here is CASSARTGWETQYF. CDR3 nucleotides: TGTGCCAGCAGTGCGAGGACAGGGTGGGAGACCCAGTACTTC.

With respect to this clone: At one end, the junction sequence differs from germline, possibly due to a read error. The rearrangement joins TRBV6-6 to TRBJ2-1; D could derive from TRBD1 or TRBD2 (5 bases each). CDR1 and CDR2 from the germline V gene are MNHNY and SVGAGI (reference sequence). The CDR3 consists of 14 residues. CDR3 sequence reads: CASSDSQGANEQFF. CDR3 DNA: TGTGCCAGCAGTGACTCCCAGGGAGCCAATGAGCAGTTCTTC.

The genes are TRBV7-3 and TRBJ2-7; D ambiguous. Germline CDR1 and CDR2: SGHTA and FQGTGA. Trimming removed 2 bases at V and 0 bases at J, with 14 bases between. The CDR3 contains 16 residues. CDR3: CASSLPGRSSSYEQYF. The CDR3 nucleotides are TGTGCCAGCAGCTTACCAGGACGTTCAAGCTCCTACGAGCAGTACTTC.

This chain uses TRBV6-1 with TRBJ1-2; possibly TRBD1 for D (5 bases). V was pared by 7 bases and J by 0 bases, with 15 bases between. The CDR3 contains 15 residues. Per germline, CDR1 MNHNS and CDR2 SASEGT. CDR3 residues: CASTPTDYANYGYTF. The CDR3 nucleotides are TGTGCCAGCACCCCGACAGACTATGCTAACTATGGCTACACCTTC.

The chain has TRBV10-1 and TRBJ1-5, with D possibly matching TRBD1 (5 bases). The V end was cut by 2 bases, the J end by 0 bases, with 17 bases between. Germline loops: CDR1 WNHNN, CDR2 SYGVQD (reference sequence). The CDR3 extends over 18 amino acids. In nucleotides, the CDR3 is TGCGCCAGCAGTGAGGGCCGAATGGGGGTCTATAGCAATCAGCCCCAGCATTTT. It yields the protein CASSEGRMGVYSNQPQHF.